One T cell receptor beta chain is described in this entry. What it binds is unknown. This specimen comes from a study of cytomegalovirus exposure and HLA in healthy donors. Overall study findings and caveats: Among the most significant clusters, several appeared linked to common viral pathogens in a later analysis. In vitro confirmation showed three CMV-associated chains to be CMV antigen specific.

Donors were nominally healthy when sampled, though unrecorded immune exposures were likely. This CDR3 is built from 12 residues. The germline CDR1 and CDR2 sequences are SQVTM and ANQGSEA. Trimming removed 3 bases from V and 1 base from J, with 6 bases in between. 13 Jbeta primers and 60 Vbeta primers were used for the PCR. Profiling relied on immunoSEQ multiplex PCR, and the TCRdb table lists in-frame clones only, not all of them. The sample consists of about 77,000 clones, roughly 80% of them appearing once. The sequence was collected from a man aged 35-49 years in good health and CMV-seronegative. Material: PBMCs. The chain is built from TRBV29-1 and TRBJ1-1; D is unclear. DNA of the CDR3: TGCAGCGTTGAGCCAGGGAACACTGAAGCTTTCTTT. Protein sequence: CSVEPGNTEAFF.